Below are 8 T cell receptor beta chains sequenced from a single sample in a study of cytomegalovirus exposure and HLA in healthy donors. PCR used 60 Vbeta primers and 13 Jbeta primers. Method: immunoSEQ multiplex PCR; TCRdb's copy keeps in-frame clones and lacks some. The data hold about 110,000 clones, with about three quarters observed a single time. The sequenced sample consisted of PBMCs. Source of these receptors: a woman in her fifties or sixties in good health and CMV-seropositive.

This clone was recorded once. J is TRBJ1-2 and V is TRBV7-2, with 7 bases aligning to TRBD1. The junction had 4 bases not matched to a gene; V was cut back by 3 bases and J by 6 bases. CDR1 is SGHTA and CDR2 is FQGNSA in the germline V gene. This CDR3 contains 13 residues. CDR3 amino acids: CASSFADRDGYTF. CDR3 sequence (DNA): TGTGCCAGCAGCTTTGCTGACAGGGATGGCTACACCTTC.

J is TRBJ1-2 and V is TRBV18; TRBD1 matches 9 bases. Germline-derived CDR1 and CDR2 are KGHSH and LQKENI. The ends lost 0 bases at V and 6 bases at J; junction bases unmatched: 5. CDR3 size: 15 residues. CDR3 region: CASSPPGTGRHGYTF. The CDR3 DNA reads TGTGCCAGCTCACCACCGGGGACAGGGCGGCATGGCTACACCTTC.

This chain uses TRBV9 with TRBJ2-5, with D maybe TRBD1 (5 bases). The DNA end is a closer match to TRBJ2-7, so the J assignment may be wrong. Germline V CDR1 and CDR2: SGDLS, YYNGEE. The CDR3 extends over 15 amino acids. The chain's CDR3 is CASSVTDSSSYEQYF. In DNA, the CDR3 is TGTGCCAGCAGCGTAACCGACAGTTCCTCCTACGAGCAGTACTTC.

V is TRBV5-3 and J is TRBJ1-2, with 9 bases aligning to TRBD1. TRBV5-3 is an ORF, with its function uncertain. The V segment lost 3 bases and the J segment 0 bases; nucleotides outside the gene matches: 3. CDR3 size: 15 residues. The CDR3 here is CARSSRQGANYGYTF. In nucleotides, the CDR3 is TGTGCCAGAAGCTCCCGACAGGGGGCTAACTATGGCTACACCTTC.

The J gene is TRBJ2-3, the V gene TRBV5-8, with 16 nucleotides matching TRBD2. The CDR3 is 17 residues long. Trimming removed 3 bases from V and 5 bases from J; junction bases left unmatched: 6. CDR1 SGHTS and CDR2 YDEGEE come from the germline V gene. CDR3 protein: CASSSGLAGGLIDTQYF. CDR3 in DNA: TGTGCCAGCAGCTCGGGACTAGCGGGGGGGCTGATAGATACGCAGTATTTT.

This chain connects TRBV29-1 to TRBJ1-6; TRBD1 matches at 8 bases. Trimming took 7 bases from V and 8 from J; bases not matched to a gene: 10. The CDR3 has 14 amino acids. CDR1 is SQVTM and CDR2 is ANQGSEA in the germline V gene. CDR3 bases: TGCAGCGCCCGGACAGGACAGGGCGATTCACCCCTCCACTTT. This sequence encodes CSARTGQGDSPLHF.

The CDR3 region is CASSFDSRLAQYF. In nucleotides, the CDR3 is TGTGCCAGCAGCTTTGACTCGCGGTTAGCGCAGTATTTT. This sequence joins TRBV7-8 and TRBJ2-3; no clear D gene. Trimming cost V 3 bases and J 10 bases, with 14 bases left between them. CDR1 is SGHVS, CDR2 FQNEAQ, per germline. This CDR3 has 13 amino acids.

CDR3 nucleotide sequence: TGTGCCAGCAGTGACCTCGGGACTAGCGGTTCAAATGAGCAGTTCTTC. This encodes CASSDLGTSGSNEQFF. The rearrangement links TRBV25-1 to TRBJ2-1; 11 positions agree with TRBD2. The V segment lost 3 bases and the J segment 7 bases; nucleotides outside the gene matches: 8. CDR3 length: 16 amino acids. From germline, CDR1 is MGHDK and CDR2 SYGVNS.